This TCR beta chain was recovered during a study of regulatory T cells in long-lasting Graves disease. General study points: Authors noted too few samples as a limitation.

The V gene lost 7 bases and the J gene lost 7 bases, with 12 bases spanning the gap. CDR3 length equals 11 residues. Germline CDR1 reads SGDLS; CDR2 reads YYNGEE. As for time point: newly diagnosed GD, antithyroid drugs for less than 3 months. The TCR library was prepared using RNA isolated from PBMCs. With iRepertoire HTBI primers and Arm-PCR of CDR3 regions, TCR beta libraries were built. TCRdb re-called the multiplex PCR reads with MiXCR, one entry per CDR3 protein. The sample carries about 620,000 distinct CDR3 sequences, 15% to 20% recorded once. On this clonotype itself: The antigen remains undetermined.

Separately, the same data were catalogued under a study of T cells in Graves' hyperthyroidism and ophthalmopathy.

Sample: peripheral blood mononuclear cells (PBMCs), taken at new diagnosis, from a patient treated with antithyroid drugs. The rearrangement uses TRBV9 and TRBJ2-7; D is possibly TRBD2 (6 bases). The receptor was isolated from a woman aged 25-40 years with Graves disease. DNA for the CDR3: TGTGCCAGCGGAGGGAGAGGAGAGCAGTACTTC. Translation gives CASGGRGEQYF.